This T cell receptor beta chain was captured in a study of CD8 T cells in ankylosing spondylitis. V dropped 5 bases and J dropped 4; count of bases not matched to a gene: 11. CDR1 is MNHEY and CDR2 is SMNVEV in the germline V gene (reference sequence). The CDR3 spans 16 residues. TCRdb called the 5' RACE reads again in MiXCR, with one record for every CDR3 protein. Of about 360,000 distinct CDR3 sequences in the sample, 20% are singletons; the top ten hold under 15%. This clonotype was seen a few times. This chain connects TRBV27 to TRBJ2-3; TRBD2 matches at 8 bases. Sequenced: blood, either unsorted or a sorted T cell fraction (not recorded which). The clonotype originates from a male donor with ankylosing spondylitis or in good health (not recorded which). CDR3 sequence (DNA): TGTGCCAGCAGTCCCCTCCGGGGGGGCAGGTCAGATACGCAGTATTTT. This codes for CASSPLRGGRSDTQYF.